This T cell receptor (beta chain) was profiled in a study of regulatory T cells in long-lasting Graves disease. The time point denotes: newly diagnosed GD, antithyroid drugs for less than 3 months. Making the TCR library involved RNA that had been extracted from PBMCs. All patients originated from an endocrinology department located in Xi'an, China. This clonotype was counted at least ten times. Its target is unknown. The CDR3 extends over 14 amino acids. V was cut by 2 bases and J by 8 bases, with 15 bases left in between. Germline V gives CDR1 SGHTA, CDR2 FQGNSA. The TCR beta library used iRepertoire HTBI primers with Arm-PCR amplification of CDR3. TCRdb passed the multiplex PCR reads through MiXCR, listing each CDR3 protein once. The repertoire includes a few hundred thousand distinct CDR3 sequences, 20% of them detected once, and 14% sits in the top ten. Findings and caveats of the study: Persistent disease showed a preference for TRBV28, TRBJ1-2 and TRBJ2-5. Peripheral blood, not thyroid tissue, was the sole material studied. Persistent Graves' cases showed lower TCR diversity than newly diagnosed cases.

The sequencing used peripheral blood mononuclear cells (PBMCs), collected at new diagnosis, from a patient treated with antithyroid drugs. The TCR comes from a female donor with Graves disease. The chain uses TRBV7-2 and TRBJ1-2; no firm D call. CDR3 in amino acids: CASSLSKAKLGYTF. CDR3 sequence (DNA): TGTGCCAGCAGCTTAAGTAAAGCGAAACTCGGCTACACCTTC. The full variable domain, its missing parts supplied by reference TRBV7-2 and TRBJ1-2, is GAGVSQSPSNKVTEKGKDVELRCDPISGHTALYWYRQSLGQGLEFLIYFQGNSAPDKSGLPSDRFSAERTGGSVSTLTIQRTQQEDSAVYLCASSLSKAKLGYTFGSGTRLTVV.